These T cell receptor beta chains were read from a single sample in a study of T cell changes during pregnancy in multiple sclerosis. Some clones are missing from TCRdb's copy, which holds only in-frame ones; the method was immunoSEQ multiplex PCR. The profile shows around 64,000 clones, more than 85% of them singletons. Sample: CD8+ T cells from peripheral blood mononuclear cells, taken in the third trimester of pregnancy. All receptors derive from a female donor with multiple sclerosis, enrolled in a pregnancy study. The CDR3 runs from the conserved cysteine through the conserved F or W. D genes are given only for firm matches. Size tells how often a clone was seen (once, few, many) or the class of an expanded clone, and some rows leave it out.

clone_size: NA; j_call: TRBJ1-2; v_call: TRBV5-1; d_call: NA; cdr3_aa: CASSLTENYGYTF; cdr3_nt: TGCGCCAGCAGCCTGACAGAAAACTATGGCTACACCTTC
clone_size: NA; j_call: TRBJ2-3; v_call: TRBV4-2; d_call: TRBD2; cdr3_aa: CASSQGPVGSGGATDTQYF; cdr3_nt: TGTGCCAGCAGCCAGGGACCCGTGGGGAGCGGGGGTGCCACAGATACGCAGTATTTT
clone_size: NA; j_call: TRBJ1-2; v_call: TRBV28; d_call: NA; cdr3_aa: CASSPRPETSYGYTF; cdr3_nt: TGTGCCAGCAGTCCCAGGCCGGAGACTAGCTATGGCTACACCTTC
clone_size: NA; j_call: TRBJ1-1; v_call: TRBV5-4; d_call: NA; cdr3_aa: CASSDRQELEAFF; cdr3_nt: TGTGCCAGCAGCGATCGACAGGAGCTTGAAGCTTTCTTT
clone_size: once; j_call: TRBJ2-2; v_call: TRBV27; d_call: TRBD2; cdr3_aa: CASSWGLAGHSGGELFF; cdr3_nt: TGTGCCAGCAGTTGGGGACTAGCGGGACACTCCGGCGGGGAGCTGTTTTTT
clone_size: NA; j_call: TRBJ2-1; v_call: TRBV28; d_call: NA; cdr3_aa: CASSSAASSYNEQFF; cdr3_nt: TGTGCCAGCAGTTCAGCGGCCAGCTCCTACAATGAGCAGTTCTTC
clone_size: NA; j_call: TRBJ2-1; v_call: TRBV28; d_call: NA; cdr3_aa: CASSPQYRVRPYNEQFF; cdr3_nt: TGTGCCAGCAGTCCACAATACAGGGTACGGCCTTACAATGAGCAGTTCTTC
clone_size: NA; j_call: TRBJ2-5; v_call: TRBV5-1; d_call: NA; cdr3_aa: CASSLLPGKETQYF; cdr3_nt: TGCGCCAGCAGCTTGTTACCGGGAAAAGAGACCCAGTACTTC
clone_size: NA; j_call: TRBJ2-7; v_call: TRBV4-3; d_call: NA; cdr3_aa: CASSPLAGGGEQYF; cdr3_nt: TGCGCCAGCAGCCCCTTGGCAGGGGGAGGCGAGCAGTACTTC
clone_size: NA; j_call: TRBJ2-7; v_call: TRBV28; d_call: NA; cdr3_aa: CASHGAGQVGEQYF; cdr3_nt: TGTGCCAGCCACGGGGCGGGGCAGGTTGGCGAGCAGTACTTC
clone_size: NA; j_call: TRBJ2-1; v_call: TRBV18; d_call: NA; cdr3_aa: CASSPPNIYNEQFF; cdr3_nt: TGTGCCAGCTCACCACCGAACATTTACAATGAGCAGTTCTTC
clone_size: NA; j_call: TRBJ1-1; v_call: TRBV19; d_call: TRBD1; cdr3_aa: CASSAGTGSTEAFF; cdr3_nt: TGTGCCAGTAGTGCAGGGACAGGGAGTACTGAAGCTTTCTTT
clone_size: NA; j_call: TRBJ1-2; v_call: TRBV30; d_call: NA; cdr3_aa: CAWSALTANYGYTF; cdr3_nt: TGTGCCTGGAGTGCCCTGACAGCTAACTATGGCTACACCTTC
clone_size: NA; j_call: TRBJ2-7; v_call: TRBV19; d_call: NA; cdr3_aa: CASSEWGHGTLYEQYF; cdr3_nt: TGTGCCAGTAGCGAATGGGGCCACGGCACACTCTACGAGCAGTACTTC
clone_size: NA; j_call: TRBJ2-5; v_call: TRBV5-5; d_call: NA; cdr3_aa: CASSFLVSGQETQYF; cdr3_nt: TGTGCCAGCAGCTTCCTGGTCAGCGGCCAAGAGACCCAGTACTTC
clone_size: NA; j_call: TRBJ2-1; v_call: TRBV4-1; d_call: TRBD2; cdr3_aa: CASSQAGLAGAGNEQFF; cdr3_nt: TGCGCCAGCAGCCAAGCGGGACTAGCGGGAGCCGGGAATGAGCAGTTCTTC
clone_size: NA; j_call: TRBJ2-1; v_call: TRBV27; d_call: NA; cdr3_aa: CASSPGQNNEQFF; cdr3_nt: TGTGCCAGCAGTCCCGGACAGAACAATGAGCAGTTCTTC
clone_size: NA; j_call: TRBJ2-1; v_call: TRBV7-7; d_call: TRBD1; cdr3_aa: CASSVGTGVNEQFF; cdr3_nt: TGTGCCAGCAGCGTGGGGACAGGGGTGAATGAGCAGTTCTTC
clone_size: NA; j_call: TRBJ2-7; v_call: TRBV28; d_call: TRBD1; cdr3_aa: CASRLPGQAIYEQYF; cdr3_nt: TGTGCCAGCAGACTACCGGGACAGGCGATCTACGAGCAGTACTTC
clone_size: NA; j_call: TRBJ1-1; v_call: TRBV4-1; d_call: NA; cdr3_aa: CASSQERGGLLNTEAFF; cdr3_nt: TGCGCCAGCAGCCAAGAGAGGGGGGGACTGTTGAACACTGAAGCTTTCTTT
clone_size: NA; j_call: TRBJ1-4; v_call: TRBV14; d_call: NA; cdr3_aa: CASSQDRGANEKLFF; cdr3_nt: TGTGCCAGCAGCCAAGACCGGGGAGCTAATGAAAAACTGTTTTTT
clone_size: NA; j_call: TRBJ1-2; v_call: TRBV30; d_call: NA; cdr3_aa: CAWSVGASGGYTF; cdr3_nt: TGTGCCTGGAGTGTGGGGGCCTCCGGGGGCTACACCTTC
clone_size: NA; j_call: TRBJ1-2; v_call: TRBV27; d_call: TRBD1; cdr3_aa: CASSSGGGHYGYTF; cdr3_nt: TGTGCCAGCAGTTCAGGGGGCGGTCACTATGGCTACACCTTC
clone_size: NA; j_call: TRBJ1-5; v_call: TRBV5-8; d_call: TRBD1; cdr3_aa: CASSFIGQEDSNQPQHF; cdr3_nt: TGTGCCAGCAGCTTCATCGGACAGGAGGATAGCAATCAGCCCCAGCATTTT
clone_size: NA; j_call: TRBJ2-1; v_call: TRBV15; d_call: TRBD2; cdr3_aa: CATRPREVGEQFF; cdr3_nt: TGTGCCACCAGGCCCCGGGAGGTCGGTGAGCAGTTCTTC
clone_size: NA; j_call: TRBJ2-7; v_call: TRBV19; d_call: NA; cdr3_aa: CASSMDSGTPNEQYF; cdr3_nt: TGTGCCAGTAGTATGGACTCCGGGACACCTAACGAGCAGTACTTC
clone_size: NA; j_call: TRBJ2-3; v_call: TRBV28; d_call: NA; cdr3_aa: CASSHPGSSTDTQYF; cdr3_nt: TGTGCCAGCAGCCACCCGGGGAGCAGCACAGATACGCAGTATTTT
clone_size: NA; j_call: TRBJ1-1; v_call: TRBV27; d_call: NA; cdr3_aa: CASSLGYGGNTEAFF; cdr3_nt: TGTGCCAGCAGTTTGGGTTACGGCGGAAACACTGAAGCTTTCTTT
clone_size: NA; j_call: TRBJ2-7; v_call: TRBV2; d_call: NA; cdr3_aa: CASSVDRSPSYEQYF; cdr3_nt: TGTGCCAGCAGTGTCGACAGATCCCCTTCCTACGAGCAGTACTTC
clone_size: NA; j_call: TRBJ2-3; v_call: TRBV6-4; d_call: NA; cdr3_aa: CASSNREGADTQYF; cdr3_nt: TGTGCCAGCAGCAACAGGGAAGGCGCAGATACGCAGTATTTT
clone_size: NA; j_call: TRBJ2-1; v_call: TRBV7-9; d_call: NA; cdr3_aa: CASRGHEDNEQFF; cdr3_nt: TGTGCCAGCAGGGGACATGAAGACAATGAGCAGTTCTTC
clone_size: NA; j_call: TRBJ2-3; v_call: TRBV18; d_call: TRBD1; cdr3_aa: CASSQDRTDTQYF; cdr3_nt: TGTGCCAGCTCACAGGACAGGACAGATACGCAGTATTTT
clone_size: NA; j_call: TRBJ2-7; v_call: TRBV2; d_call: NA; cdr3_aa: CASRGGSYEQYF; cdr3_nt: TGTGCCAGCAGAGGGGGCTCCTACGAGCAGTACTTC
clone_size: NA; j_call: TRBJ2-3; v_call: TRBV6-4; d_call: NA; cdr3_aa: CASSEGRDTDTQYF; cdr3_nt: TGTGCCAGCAGTGAAGGACGGGACACAGATACGCAGTATTTT
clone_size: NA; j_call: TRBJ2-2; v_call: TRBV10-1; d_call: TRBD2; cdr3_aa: CASSDKGLAGTGELFF; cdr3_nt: TGCGCCAGCAGTGACAAGGGACTAGCGGGCACCGGGGAGCTGTTTTTT
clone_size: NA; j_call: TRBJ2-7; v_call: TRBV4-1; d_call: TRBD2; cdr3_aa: CASSDTSGSYEQYF; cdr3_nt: TGCGCCAGCAGCGATACTAGCGGGAGCTACGAGCAGTACTTC
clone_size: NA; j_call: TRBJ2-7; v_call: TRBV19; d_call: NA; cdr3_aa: CASSIDRGGSQYEQYF; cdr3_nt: TGTGCCAGTAGTATCGATCGCGGGGGCTCACAATACGAGCAGTACTTC
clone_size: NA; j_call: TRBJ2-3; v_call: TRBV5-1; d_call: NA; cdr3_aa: CASSFGEIGPDTQYF; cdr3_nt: TGCGCCAGCAGCTTTGGAGAGATCGGCCCAGATACGCAGTATTTT
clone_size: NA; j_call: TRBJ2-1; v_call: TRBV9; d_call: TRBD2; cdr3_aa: CASSSYSGSPQDEQFF; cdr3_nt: TGTGCCAGCAGCTCATATAGCGGGAGTCCTCAGGATGAGCAGTTCTTC
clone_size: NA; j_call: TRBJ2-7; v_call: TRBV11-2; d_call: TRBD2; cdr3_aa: CASSLLAGSYEQYF; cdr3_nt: TGTGCCAGCAGCTTACTAGCGGGCTCCTACGAGCAGTACTTC
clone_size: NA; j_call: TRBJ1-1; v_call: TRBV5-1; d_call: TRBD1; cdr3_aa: CASSHRDRSYLTEAFF; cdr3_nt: TGCGCCAGCAGTCACCGGGACAGATCGTACCTCACTGAAGCTTTCTTT
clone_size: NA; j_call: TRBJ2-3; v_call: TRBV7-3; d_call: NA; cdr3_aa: CASSLVGSSTDTQYF; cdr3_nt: TGTGCCAGCAGCTTAGTCGGGTCTAGCACAGATACGCAGTATTTT
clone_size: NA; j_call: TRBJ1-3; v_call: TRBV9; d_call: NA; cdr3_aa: CASSASSGNTIYF; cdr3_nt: TGTGCCAGCAGCGCGAGCTCTGGAAACACCATATATTTT
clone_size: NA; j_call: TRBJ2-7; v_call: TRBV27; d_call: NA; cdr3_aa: CASSFNVGEEQYF; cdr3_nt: TGTGCCAGCAGTTTTAATGTCGGGGAGGAGCAGTACTTC
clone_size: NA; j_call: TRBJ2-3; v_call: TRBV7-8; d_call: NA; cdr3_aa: CASSLQGLADTQYF; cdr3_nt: TGTGCCAGCAGCTTACAGGGGTTGGCAGATACGCAGTATTTT
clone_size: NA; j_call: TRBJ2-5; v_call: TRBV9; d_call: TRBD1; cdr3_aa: CASSVATGARETQYF; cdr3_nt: TGTGCCAGCAGCGTAGCCACAGGGGCACGGGAGACCCAGTACTTC
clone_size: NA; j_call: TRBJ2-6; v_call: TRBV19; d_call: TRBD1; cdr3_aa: CASSRGQGQSGANVLTF; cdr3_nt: TGTGCCAGTAGTAGGGGACAGGGACAGTCTGGGGCCAACGTCCTGACTTTC
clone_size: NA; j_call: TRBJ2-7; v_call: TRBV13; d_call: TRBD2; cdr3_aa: CASSLGGREQYF; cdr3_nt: TGTGCCAGCAGCTTAGGCGGGAGGGAGCAGTACTTC
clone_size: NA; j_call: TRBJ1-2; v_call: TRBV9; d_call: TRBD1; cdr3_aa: CASSDSGQGDSYGYTF; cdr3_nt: TGTGCCAGCAGCGATTCCGGACAGGGGGATTCCTATGGCTACACCTTC
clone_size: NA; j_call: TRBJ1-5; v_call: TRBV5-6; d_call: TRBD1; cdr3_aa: CASSFGTGANQPQHF; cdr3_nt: TGTGCCAGCAGCTTCGGGACAGGGGCGAATCAGCCCCAGCATTTT
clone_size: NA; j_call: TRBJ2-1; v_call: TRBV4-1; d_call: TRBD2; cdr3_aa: CASSLLAGVNEQFF; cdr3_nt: TGCGCCAGCAGCTTACTAGCGGGAGTCAATGAGCAGTTCTTC
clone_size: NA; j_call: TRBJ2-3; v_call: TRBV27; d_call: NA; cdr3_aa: CASSVQGNTDTQYF; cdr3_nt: TGTGCCAGCAGTGTACAGGGTAACACAGATACGCAGTATTTT
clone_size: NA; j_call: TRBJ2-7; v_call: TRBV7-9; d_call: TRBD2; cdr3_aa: CASSLPGGYYEQYF; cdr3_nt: TGTGCCAGCAGCTTACCGGGAGGCTACTACGAGCAGTACTTC